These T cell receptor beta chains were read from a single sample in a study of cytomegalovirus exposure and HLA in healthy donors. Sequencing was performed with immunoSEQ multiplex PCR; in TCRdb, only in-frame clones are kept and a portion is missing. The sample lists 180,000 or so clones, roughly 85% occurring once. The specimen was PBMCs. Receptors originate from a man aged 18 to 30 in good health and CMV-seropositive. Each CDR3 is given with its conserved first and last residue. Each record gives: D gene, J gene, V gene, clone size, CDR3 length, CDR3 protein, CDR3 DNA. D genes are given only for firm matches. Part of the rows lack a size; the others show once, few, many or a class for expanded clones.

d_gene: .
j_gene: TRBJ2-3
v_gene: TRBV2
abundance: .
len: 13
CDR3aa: CATGRSGTDTQYF
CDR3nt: TGTGCCACGGGAAGGAGTGGCACAGATACGCAGTATTTT

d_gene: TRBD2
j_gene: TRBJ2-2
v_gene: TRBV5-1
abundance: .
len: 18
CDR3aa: CASSLRSARGGNTGELFF
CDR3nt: TGCGCCAGCAGCTTGAGATCCGCGCGGGGGGGAAACACCGGGGAGCTGTTTTTT

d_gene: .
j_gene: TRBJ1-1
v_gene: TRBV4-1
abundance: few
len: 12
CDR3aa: CASSPDTLEAFF
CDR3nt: TGCGCCAGCAGCCCGGACACCCTAGAAGCTTTCTTT

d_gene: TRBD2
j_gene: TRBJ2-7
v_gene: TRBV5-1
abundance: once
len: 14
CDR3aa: CASSALAEAYEQYF
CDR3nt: TGCGCCAGCTCTGCACTAGCGGAGGCCTACGAGCAGTACTTC

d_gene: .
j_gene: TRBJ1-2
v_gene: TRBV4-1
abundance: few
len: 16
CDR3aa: CASSQGTAVGVYGYTF
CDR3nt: TGCGCCAGCAGCCAAGGTACTGCCGTCGGGGTCTATGGCTACACCTTC

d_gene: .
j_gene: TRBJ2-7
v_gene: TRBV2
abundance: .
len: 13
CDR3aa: CANQSPYSYEQYF
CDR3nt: TGTGCCAACCAAAGCCCCTACTCCTACGAGCAGTACTTC

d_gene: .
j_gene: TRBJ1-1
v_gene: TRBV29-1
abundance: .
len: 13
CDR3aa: CSVEKGANTEAFF
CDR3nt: TGCAGCGTTGAAAAGGGAGCGAACACTGAAGCTTTCTTT

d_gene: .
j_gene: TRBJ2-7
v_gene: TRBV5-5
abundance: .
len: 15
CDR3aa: CASSLSPWGAYEQYF
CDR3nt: TGTGCCAGCAGCTTAAGTCCCTGGGGGGCCTACGAGCAGTACTTC

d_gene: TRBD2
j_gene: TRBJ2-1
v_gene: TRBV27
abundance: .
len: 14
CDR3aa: CASCRGGRNNEQFF
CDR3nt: TGTGCCAGCTGTCGGGGGGGGAGGAACAATGAGCAGTTCTTC

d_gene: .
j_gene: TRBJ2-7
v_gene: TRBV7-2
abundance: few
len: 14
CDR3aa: CASSLVLAPSEQYF
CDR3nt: TGTGCCAGCAGCTTAGTGTTAGCCCCCTCCGAGCAGTACTTC

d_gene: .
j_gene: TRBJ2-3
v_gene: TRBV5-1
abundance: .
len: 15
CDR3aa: CASSLQGASTDTQYF
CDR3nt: TGCGCCAGCAGCCTCCAGGGTGCCAGCACAGATACGCAGTATTTT

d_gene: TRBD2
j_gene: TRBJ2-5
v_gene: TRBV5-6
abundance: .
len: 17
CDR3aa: CASSFRGGGPREETQYF
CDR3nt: TGTGCCAGCAGCTTTCGGGGCGGGGGGCCCCGAGAAGAGACCCAGTACTTC

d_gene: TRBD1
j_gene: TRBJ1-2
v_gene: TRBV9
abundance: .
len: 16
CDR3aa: CASSSPLGQVVYGYTF
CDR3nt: TGTGCCAGCAGCTCGCCTCTTGGACAGGTGGTGTATGGCTACACCTTC

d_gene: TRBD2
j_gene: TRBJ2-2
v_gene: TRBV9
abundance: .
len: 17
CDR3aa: CASSAAGLRLNTGELFF
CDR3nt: TGTGCCAGCAGCGCAGCGGGACTCCGCTTAAACACCGGGGAGCTGTTTTTT

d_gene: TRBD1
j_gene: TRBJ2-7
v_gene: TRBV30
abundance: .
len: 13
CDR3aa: CAWNWDRGYEQYF
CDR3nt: TGTGCCTGGAATTGGGACAGGGGCTACGAGCAGTACTTC

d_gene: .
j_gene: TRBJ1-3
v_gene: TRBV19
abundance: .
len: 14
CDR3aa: CASSITGSGNTIYF
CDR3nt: TGTGCCAGTAGTATAACAGGCTCTGGAAACACCATATATTTT

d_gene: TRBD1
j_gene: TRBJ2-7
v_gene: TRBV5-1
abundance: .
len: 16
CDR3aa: CASSLAGTGATYEQYF
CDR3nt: TGCGCCAGCAGCTTGGCCGGGACAGGGGCGACCTACGAGCAGTACTTC

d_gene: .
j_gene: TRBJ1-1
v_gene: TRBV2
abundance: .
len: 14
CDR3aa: CASIAERMNTEAFF
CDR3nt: TGTGCCAGCATCGCAGAACGAATGAACACTGAAGCTTTCTTT

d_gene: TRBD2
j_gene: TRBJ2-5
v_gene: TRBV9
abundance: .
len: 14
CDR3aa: CASSVGGGEETQYF
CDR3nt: TGTGCCAGCAGCGTAGGCGGGGGGGAAGAGACCCAGTACTTC

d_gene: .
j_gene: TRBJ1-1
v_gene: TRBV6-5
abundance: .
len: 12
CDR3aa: CASSYFRGEAFF
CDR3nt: TGTGCCAGCAGTTACTTTCGAGGTGAAGCTTTCTTT

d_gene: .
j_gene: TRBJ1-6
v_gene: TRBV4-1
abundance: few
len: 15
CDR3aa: CASSQVAGKWSPLHF
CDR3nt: TGCGCCAGCAGCCAAGTTGCAGGCAAGTGGTCACCCCTCCACTTT